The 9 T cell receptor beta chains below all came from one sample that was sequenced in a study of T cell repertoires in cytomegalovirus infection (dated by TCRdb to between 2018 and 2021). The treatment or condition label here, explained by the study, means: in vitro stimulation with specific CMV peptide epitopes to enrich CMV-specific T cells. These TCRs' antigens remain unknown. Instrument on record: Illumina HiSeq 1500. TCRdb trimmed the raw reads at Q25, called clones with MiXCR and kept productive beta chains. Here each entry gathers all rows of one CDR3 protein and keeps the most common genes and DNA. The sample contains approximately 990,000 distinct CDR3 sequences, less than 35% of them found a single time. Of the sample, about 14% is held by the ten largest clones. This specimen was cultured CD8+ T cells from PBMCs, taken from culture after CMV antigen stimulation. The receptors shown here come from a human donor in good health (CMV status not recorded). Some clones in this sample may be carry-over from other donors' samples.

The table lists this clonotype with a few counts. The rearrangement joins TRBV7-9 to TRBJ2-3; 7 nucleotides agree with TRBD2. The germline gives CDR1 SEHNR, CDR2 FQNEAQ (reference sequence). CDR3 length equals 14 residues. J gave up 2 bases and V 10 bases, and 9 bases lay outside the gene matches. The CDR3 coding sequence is TGTGCCACCCTGAGGACTAGACCCACAGATACGCAGTATTTT. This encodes CATLRTRPTDTQYF.

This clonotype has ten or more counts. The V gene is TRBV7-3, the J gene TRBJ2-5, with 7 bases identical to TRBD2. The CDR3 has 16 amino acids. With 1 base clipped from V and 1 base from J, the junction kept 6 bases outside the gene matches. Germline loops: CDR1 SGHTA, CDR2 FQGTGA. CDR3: CASSLRGTTIQETQYF. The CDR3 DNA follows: TGTGCCAGCAGCTTAAGAGGGACTACCATCCAAGAGACCCAGTACTTC.

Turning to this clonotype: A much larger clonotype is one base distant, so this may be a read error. The CDR3: CASRGGVEIQYF. In DNA, the CDR3 is TGTGCCAGCAGGGGAGGGGTTGAGATCCAGTACTTC. J is TRBJ2-5 and V is TRBV12-3 or TRBV12-4, with TRBD2 matching 7 bases. The CDR3 length is 12 residues.

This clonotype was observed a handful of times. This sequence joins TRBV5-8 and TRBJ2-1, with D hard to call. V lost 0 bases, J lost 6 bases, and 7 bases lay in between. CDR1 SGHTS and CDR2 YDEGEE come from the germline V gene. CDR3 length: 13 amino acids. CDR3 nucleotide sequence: TGTGCCAGCAGCTTGGAGGGATTCAATGAGCAGTTCTTC. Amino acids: CASSLEGFNEQFF.

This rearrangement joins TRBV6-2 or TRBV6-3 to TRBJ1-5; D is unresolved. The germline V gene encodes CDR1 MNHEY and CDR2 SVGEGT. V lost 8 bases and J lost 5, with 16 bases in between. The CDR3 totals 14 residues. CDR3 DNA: TGTGCCAGCCAGACGGAAGGTTACTATCAGCCCCAGCATTTT. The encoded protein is CASQTEGYYQPQHF.

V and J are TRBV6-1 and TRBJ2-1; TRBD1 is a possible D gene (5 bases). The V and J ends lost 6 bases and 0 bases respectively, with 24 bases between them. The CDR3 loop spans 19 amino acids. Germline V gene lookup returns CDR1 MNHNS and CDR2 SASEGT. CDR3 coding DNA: TGTGCCAGCAGGCAAACGTTTAATCTTCGTAGGGGCTCCTACAATGAGCAGTTCTTC. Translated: CASRQTFNLRRGSYNEQFF.

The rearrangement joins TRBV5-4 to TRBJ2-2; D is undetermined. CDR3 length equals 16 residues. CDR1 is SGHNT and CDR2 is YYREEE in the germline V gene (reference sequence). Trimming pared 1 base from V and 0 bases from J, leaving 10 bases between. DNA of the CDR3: TGTGCCAGCAGCTTGAATTTGGGGTCGAACACCGGGGAGCTGTTTTTT. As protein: CASSLNLGSNTGELFF.

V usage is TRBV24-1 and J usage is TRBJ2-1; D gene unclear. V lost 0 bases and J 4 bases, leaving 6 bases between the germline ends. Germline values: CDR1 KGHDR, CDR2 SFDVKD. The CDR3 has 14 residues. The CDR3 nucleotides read TGTGCCACCAGTGATTTGCCCGGTTACAATGAGCAGTTCTTC. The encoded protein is CATSDLPGYNEQFF.

This chain's CDR3 is CAAGALNTGELFF. CDR3 sequence (DNA): TGTGCCGCGGGGGCCCTAAACACCGGGGAGCTGTTTTTT. The rearrangement links TRBV6-4 to TRBJ2-2, with D possibly matching TRBD2 (7 bases). The germline CDR1 and CDR2 sequences are MRHNA and SNTAGT. V gave up 11 bases and J gave up 2 bases, with 12 bases separating them. The CDR3 is 13 residues long.